This TCR beta chain was sequenced for a study of cytomegalovirus exposure and HLA in healthy donors (dated by TCRdb to the late 2010s). About the full investigation: According to an earlier analysis of a few hundred of the donors, about 179 million T cells yielded 117 million unique TCR beta sequences and 276 Gb of sequence data. Rather than using new phenotypic data, the later analysis identified candidate immune exposures from TCR beta sequences and from how often those sequences occurred across donors. The genetic ancestry cluster associated with self-reported Caucasian donors included about four fifths of the 398 genotyped donors. To decide whether each TCR beta V gene segment behaved as functional or pseudogenic, an earlier analysis of approximately 620 of the donors relied on high-throughput TCR beta sequencing. Four or five DR-DQ haplotypes were treated as single units for association and clustering because of strong linkage in the cohort. On average, 235,054 unique TCR beta nucleotide sequences were sequenced per donor among fewer than 500 genotyped donors of the cohort, with 15% to 20% of those sequences being non-productive. The number of donors typed differed by locus, with 629-630 for A, B, C, DRB1 and DQB1, 522 for DQA1, about 610 for DPA1, and around 460 for DPB1. Genome-wide SNP genotypes for about 65% of the roughly 670 donors were used in a later genetic analysis, which treated that subset as a discovery cohort. The aim of the study was to test whether cataloging public T cell receptors could identify signatures of past pathogen exposure. Using immunosequencing, the study profiled T cell repertoires from 500 to 800 subjects and related those repertoires to cytomegalovirus serostatus. To predict cytomegalovirus infection status, the study combined high-throughput TCR immunosequencing, statistical association of individual TCRs with disease status, and machine learning. Besides the first cohort of roughly 640 subjects, a separate validation cohort made up of over a hundred different subjects was used. In a later analysis, previously published TCR beta repertoires from 670 or so donors were re-analyzed and high-resolution HLA genotyping was added so that TCR occurrence patterns could be studied. Class I and class II HLA loci were covered by the typing at four-digit resolution. An early release covering 550 to 700 HLA-typed donors comprised 250 to 350 gigabases of sequencing data and 65 million to 100 million unique TCR sequences. Every repertoire in the discovery cohort had been generated on one and the same sequencing platform. Alongside the repertoire data, information on donor age, sex, ethnicity and CMV serostatus was compiled. Beyond this particular receptor, the publication reports: A cluster of highly shared sequence variants was judged likely to represent a technical artifact of the sequencing pipeline. In a later analysis, TCR association rates were found to vary across HLA loci, with the most associated TCRs seen for DRB1 alleles and the fewest for HLA-C alleles. In a later analysis, HLA-associated TCR beta chains showed more clonal expansion and lower generation probabilities than non-associated chains that were equally common. In a later analysis, several top co-occurrence clusters were reported to appear linked to parvovirus B19, influenza, CMV and Epstein-Barr virus. In a later genetic analysis, fewer N-insertions in productive TCRs were reported among donors in an Asian-associated ancestry cluster than the roughly 640-donor mean. Linkage disequilibrium might explain the correlated functional status among segregating V segments, but an unknown experimental factor could not be excluded. According to a later analysis, most CMV-associated TCR beta chains appeared to be HLA-restricted, and the HLA associations seemed to be driven largely by CMV exposure. Because HLA typing was unavailable for some donors at each locus, only the typed subset was used in association tests. The authors suggested that the approach could potentially be generalized to other disease states and immunological phenotypes. In an earlier analysis of several hundred of the donors, most TCR beta V segments were observed in productive rearrangements about 90% or about 30% of the time, broadly matching IMGT annotations. A further reported finding was that TCR beta sequences accurately predicted the HLA-A and HLA-B alleles for most subjects in the first cohort. The cohort was sequenced for TCR beta chains only, and without alpha or paired-chain data the features that could be detected were limited. A few of the identified cytomegalovirus-associated TCR beta chains were confirmed in vitro to be specific for cytomegalovirus antigens. Some IMGT-functional V segments, including TRBV6-2 and TRBV6-3, could not be told apart with the 87-base-pair reads, so those segments were excluded. While some public TCRs were present in many individuals, most TCR sequences turned up only very rarely across donors. Sequencing depth was assumed to be roughly uniform across donors in the presence/absence analyses, though that assumption may not hold. At a false discovery rate of 0.05, a later analysis linked 16,000 or so TCR beta sequences to specific HLA alleles. Because counts were too low, roughly 18 rarely observed V segments, including chromosome 9 orphons, were left out of the earlier analysis of roughly 600 of the donors. The classifier was reported to diagnose cytomegalovirus status with high specificity and sensitivity in both the original and validation cohorts. The study listed 150 to 200 TCR beta chains as associated with cytomegalovirus. For the cohort, immune exposure information was limited to CMV serostatus. Strong co-occurrence of HLA alleles, especially DR and DQ, made assigning TCR associations to individual alleles difficult. An association between a missense DCLRE1C variant and V-gene and J-gene trimming of TCR beta chains was found in a later genetic analysis and replicated in an independent cohort.

The V and J ends are trimmed by 2 bases and 8 bases, leaving 10 bases between them. The CDR3 runs 13 amino acids, cysteine and phenylalanine included. CDR3 DNA is the only sequence kept; it has 39 bases, read in frame from the first base. CDR1 and CDR2, per the germline V gene, are MDHEN and SYDVKM. The protocol used for the library was the immunoSEQ multiplex PCR assay. A mixture of 60 forward primers for TCR Vbeta segments and 13 reverse primers for TCR Jbeta segments was used in the multiplex PCR. A multiplex PCR assay on genomic DNA amplified the CDR3 region of rearranged TCR beta genes. On the Illumina HiSeq System, the amplified TCR beta libraries were sequenced as 87-base-pair reads. As for the authors' bioinformatics: A later analysis tallied tens of millions of unique TCR beta chains across the roughly 610 repertoires, and around 12 million of those chains were shared by two or more donors. To remove PCR and sequencing errors, raw reads were error-corrected and collapsed into unique sequences using a nearest-neighbor algorithm that merged closely related sequences. V, D and J gene segments were assigned by aligning CDR3 sequences to IMGT reference sequences. For a sequence to be retained, a match of at least six nucleotides was required to both a V gene segment and a J gene segment. Rearrangements were called productive when the CDR3 lacked stop codons and stayed in frame with V and J; all others were non-productive. CDR3 was defined according to IMGT convention as the region running from the second conserved V-encoded cysteine to the conserved J-encoded phenylalanine. The earlier analysis of some 600 of the donors excluded sequences that lacked an unambiguous match to a single V gene segment. In an earlier analysis of approximately 500 of the donors, a V segment was called functional when productive rearrangements were above 56.7%, and segregating when the standard deviation between donors exceeded 5%. A statistical classification framework was developed to diagnose cytomegalovirus status using the catalog of TCR beta chain sequences. V and J gene assignment, in a later analysis, came from comparing TCR nucleotide sequences with IMGT/GENE-DB human TR gene sequences. In a later analysis, CDR3 sequences and most-parsimonious VDJ recombination scenarios were assigned using the TCRdist pipeline. In a later analysis, each TCR beta chain was defined by its CDR3 amino acid sequence together with its V-gene family, and reads without a unique V-gene family were excluded. As a way to deal with suspected cross-contamination and a sequencing artifact, a later analysis dropped 500 to 700 nucleotide sequences that were highly shared and had low generation probability. A later analysis calculated a clonal expansion index for each public chain from normalized within-repertoire ranks of inferred template counts. A later analysis computed generation probabilities with a VDJ recombination model fitted to out-of-frame rearrangements, and checked the results against IGoR. In a later analysis, hypergeometric tests were used to score TCR-TCR, TCR-HLA and TCR-CMV co-occurrence, with a repertoire-size bias correction applied to TCR pairs. False discovery rates were estimated in a later analysis by permuting HLA or CMV assignments 20 times. In a later analysis, co-occurring TCRs were grouped using DBSCAN, and TCRdist sequence similarity was added for clustering within HLA-allele-positive subsets. Repertoires with fewer than 30,000 or more than 120,000 public chains, plus five repertoires with anomalous nucleotide sharing, were excluded from co-occurrence clustering. TCRdb holds this immuneACCESS table with in-frame rearrangements only. Some clones are missing; in checked studies, unresolved V genes explain under half, and the rest has no known cause. V and J calls and clone size are those listed in that table; D and trimming were worked out from the DNA. Counted in this sample were about 150,000 clones; about four fifths of them appeared once. 3.5% to 4.5% of the sample belongs to the ten largest clones.

The cohort consisted of 600 to 700 healthy bone marrow donors. At the time of sampling, all cohort members were nominally healthy, though unrecorded immune exposures were likely present. The donor tested CMV seropositive, placing the donor among the 289 seropositive members of the cohort. Every donor gave a peripheral blood sample, and the peripheral blood mononuclear cells from that sample were used for TCR beta sequencing. Genomic DNA was extracted from the blood cell samples with the Qiagen DNeasy Blood Extraction Kit. Of note for this clone: Its antigen is unknown. No base quality values were provided; no much bigger clone lies one nucleotide off.

The receptor was derived from a woman aged 40 to 49 in good health and CMV-seropositive. The sequenced sample consisted of PBMCs. The sequence is built from TRBV28 and TRBJ1-5; the D segment cannot be called with confidence. The nucleotide sequence reads as follows: TGTGCCAGCAGTTTAGTAAAGCAAGAGCCCCAGCATTTT. The encoded protein is CASSLVKQEPQHF.